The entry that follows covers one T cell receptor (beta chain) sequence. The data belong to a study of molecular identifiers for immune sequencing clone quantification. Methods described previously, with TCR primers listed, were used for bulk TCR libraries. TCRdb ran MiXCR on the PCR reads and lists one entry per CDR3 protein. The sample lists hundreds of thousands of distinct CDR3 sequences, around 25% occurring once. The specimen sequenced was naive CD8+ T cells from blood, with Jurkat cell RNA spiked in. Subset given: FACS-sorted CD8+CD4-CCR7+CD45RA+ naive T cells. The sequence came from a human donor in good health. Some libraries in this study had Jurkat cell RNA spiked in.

The CDR3 coding sequence is TGTGCCAGTAGTATGGGCACCACTACCGGAGCTTTCTTT. Translating it yields CASSMGTTTGAFF. This chain uses TRBV19 with TRBJ1-1; D unclear. V was cut by 3 bases and J by 10 bases, with 15 bases left in between. The CDR3 length is 13 residues. Germline assignment: CDR1 LNHDA and CDR2 SQIVND (reference sequence).